This T cell receptor beta chain was documented in a study of blood T cell repertoires in COVID-19. Per the germline V gene, CDR1 is SGHDT and CDR2 is YYEEEE. The CDR3 covers 11 residues. V lost 4 bases and J lost 5, with 4 bases in between. The repertoire was sequenced with immunoSEQ multiplex PCR; TCRdb's copy has only in-frame clones and lacks some. The sample has roughly 32,000 clones, more than 80% seen once. The TCR comes from a man aged 55 to 70 with active or convalescent COVID-19. V usage is TRBV5-6 and J usage is TRBJ2-1; D not certain. The material sequenced was peripheral blood. CDR3 in DNA: TGTGCCAGCAGCGGCCACAATGAGCAGTTCTTC. Amino acids: CASSGHNEQFF.